This T cell receptor (beta chain) stems from a study (dated by TCRdb to the mid-2010s). With respect to the entire study: The study set out to test whether tumor-infiltrating Tregs in breast cancer get recruited from blood Tregs or are instead converted in situ from other CD4+ T cell subsets. The research as a whole found: The greatest overlap of tumor-infiltrating Treg TCR alpha and beta sequences was observed with tumor naive CD4+ T cells, followed by blood naive CD4+ T cells. Rather than covering whole repertoires, validation in the larger cohort was restricted to a single TCR beta V-J rearrangement. Tumor memory CD4+ T cell TCR gene usage clustered with blood and lymph node memory CD4+ cells and lymph node naive CD4+ cells.

V is shortened by 5 bases, J by 0 bases, and the region joining them spans 8 bases. The CDR3 runs 15 residues from the cysteine to the phenylalanine. Only the CDR3 portion is preserved as DNA: 45 bases, with reading frame beginning at the first base. Full-length TCR variable regions were amplified by 5' RACE PCR using constant-region reverse primers, and then by semi-nested PCR using Nested Universal Primer A. Using the ReliaPrep RNA Cell Miniprep System, total RNA was extracted, and the SMARTer RACE 5'/3' Kit was then used to reverse transcribe the RNA into 5'RACE-ready cDNA. Multiplex adaptors were used to barcode the full-length TCR alpha and beta libraries, which were then sequenced on an Illumina MiSeq. The original pipeline was this. For each of nine subset-tissue groups, sequencing data from the five patients were combined, and the groups were compared by unsupervised clustering of TCR gene usage. The Morisita-Horn index was used to calculate repertoire similarity, with shared sequences weighted by how much each contributed to each repertoire. In-frame beta chains were kept once TCRdb had trimmed the public reads at Q25 with fastp and called clones with MiXCR. Under each unique CDR3 protein, matching rows form one entry showing the most common genes and DNA. TCRdb's processing, not the authors', yielded these V and J calls. A total of under 15,000 distinct CDR3 sequences appear in this sample, around 54% of them only once. The biggest ten clones account for around 11% of the sample.

Comments on this clonotype: The specificity of this receptor is unknown. No base quality information exists; no much larger clone differs at one position.

Cells that were CD4+CD25+CD127-/low were the ones isolated as Tregs. Tregs, naive and memory CD4+ T cells from tumor, blood and ipsilateral draining lymph nodes of five breast cancer patients underwent full-length TCR alpha and beta sequencing. Tumor tissue and lymph nodes obtained from ipsilateral axillary dissection were perfused with PBS, minced and then digested with collagenase I and hyaluronidase. Sorted cell populations were confirmed by FACS to exceed 90% purity. The clonotype comes from a female donor with breast cancer. Source material: tumor-infiltrating Tregs sorted from the breast tumor. Recombination joined TRBV12-3 or TRBV12-4 with TRBJ2-6, with the D gene not clear enough to name. The sequence in DNA is TGTGCCAGCAGTACCGCACTCTCTGGGGCCAACGTCCTGACTTTC. Its amino acids are CASSTALSGANVLTF.